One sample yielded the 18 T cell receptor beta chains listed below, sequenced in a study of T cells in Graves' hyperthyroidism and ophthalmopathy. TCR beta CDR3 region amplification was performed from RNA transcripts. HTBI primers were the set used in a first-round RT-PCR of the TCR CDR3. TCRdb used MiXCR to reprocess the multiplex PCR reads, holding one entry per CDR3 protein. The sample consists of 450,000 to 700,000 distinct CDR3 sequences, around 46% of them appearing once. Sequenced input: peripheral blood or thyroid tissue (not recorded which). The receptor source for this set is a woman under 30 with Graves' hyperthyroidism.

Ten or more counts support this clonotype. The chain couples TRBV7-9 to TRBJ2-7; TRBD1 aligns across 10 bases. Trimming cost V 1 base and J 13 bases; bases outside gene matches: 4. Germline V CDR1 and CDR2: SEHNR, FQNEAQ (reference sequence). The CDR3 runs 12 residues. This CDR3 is CASSLDGDRGYF. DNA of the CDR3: TGTGCCAGCAGCTTAGATGGGGACAGGGGTTACTTC.

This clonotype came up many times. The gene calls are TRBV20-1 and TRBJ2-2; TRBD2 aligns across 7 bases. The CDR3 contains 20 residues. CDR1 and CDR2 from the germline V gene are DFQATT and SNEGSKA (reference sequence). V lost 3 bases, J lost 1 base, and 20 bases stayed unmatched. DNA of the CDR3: TGCAGTGCTAGGGACCGACCCTGGAGCGGGACTGCTGAGAACACCGGGGAGCTGTTTTTT. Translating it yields CSARDRPWSGTAENTGELFF.

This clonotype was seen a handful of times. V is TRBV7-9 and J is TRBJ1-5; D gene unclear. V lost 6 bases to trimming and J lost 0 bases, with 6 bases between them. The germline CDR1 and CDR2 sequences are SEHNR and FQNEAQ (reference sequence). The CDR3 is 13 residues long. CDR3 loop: CASSRVSNQPQHF. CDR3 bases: TGTGCCAGCAGTCGGGTTAGCAATCAGCCCCAGCATTTT.

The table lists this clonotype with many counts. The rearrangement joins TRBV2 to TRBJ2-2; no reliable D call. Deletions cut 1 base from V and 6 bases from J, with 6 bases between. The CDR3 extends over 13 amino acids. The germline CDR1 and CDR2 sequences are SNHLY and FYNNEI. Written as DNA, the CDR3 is TGTGCCAGCAGTGAAGGGATTTCCGGGGAGCTGTTTTTT. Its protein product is CASSEGISGELFF.

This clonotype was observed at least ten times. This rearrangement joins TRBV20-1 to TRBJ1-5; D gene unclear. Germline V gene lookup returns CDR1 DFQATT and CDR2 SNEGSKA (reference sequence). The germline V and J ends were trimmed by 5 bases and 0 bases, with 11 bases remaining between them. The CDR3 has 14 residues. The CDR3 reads CSAQDGYSNQPQHF. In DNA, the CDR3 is TGCAGTGCTCAAGACGGCTATAGCAATCAGCCCCAGCATTTT.

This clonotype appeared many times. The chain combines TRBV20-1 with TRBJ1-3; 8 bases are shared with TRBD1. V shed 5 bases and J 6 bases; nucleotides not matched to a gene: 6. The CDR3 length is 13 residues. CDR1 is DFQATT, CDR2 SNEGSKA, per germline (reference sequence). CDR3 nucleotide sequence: TGCAGTGCTCAAGGACAGGGCTTAAACACCATATATTTT. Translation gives CSAQGQGLNTIYF.

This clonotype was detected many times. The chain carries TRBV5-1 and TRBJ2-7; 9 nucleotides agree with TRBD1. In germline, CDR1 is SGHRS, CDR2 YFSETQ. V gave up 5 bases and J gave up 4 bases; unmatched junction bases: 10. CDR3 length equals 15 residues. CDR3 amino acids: CASSRDRDLWYEQYF. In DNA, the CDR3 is TGCGCCAGCAGTCGGGACAGGGACCTCTGGTACGAGCAGTACTTC.

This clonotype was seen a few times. The CDR3 region is CASSSTTSANNEQFF. The CDR3 bases are TGTGCCAGCAGCTCGACGACTAGCGCCAACAATGAGCAGTTCTTC. The chain employs TRBV7-6 and TRBJ2-7, with TRBD2 identical over 8 bases. The J call may be mistaken, given a closer DNA end match to TRBJ2-1. The CDR3 runs to 15 residues. Germline loops: CDR1 SGHVS, CDR2 FNYEAQ.

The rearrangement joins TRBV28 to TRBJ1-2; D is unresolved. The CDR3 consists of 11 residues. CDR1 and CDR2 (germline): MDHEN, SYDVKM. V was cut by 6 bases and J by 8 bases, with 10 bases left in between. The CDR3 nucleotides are TGTGCCAGCAGCCGGAGCAAGGGCTACACCTTC. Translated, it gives CASSRSKGYTF.

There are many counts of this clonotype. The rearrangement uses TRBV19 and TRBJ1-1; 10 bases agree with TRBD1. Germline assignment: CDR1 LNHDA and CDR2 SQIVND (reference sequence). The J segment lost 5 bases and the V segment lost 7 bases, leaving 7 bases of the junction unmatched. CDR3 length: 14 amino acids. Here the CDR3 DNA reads TGTGCCAGTAAACGCGGACAGGGGGAAACTGAAGCTTTCTTT. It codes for CASKRGQGETEAFF.

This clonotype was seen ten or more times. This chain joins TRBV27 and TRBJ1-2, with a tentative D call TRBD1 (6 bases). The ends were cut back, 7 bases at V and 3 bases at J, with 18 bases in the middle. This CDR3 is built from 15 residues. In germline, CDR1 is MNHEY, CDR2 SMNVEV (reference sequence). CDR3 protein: CASTLYGGADYGYTF. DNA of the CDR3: TGTGCCAGCACGCTCTATGGGGGGGCAGACTATGGCTACACCTTC.

This CDR3 is CASSHPRSGRAMETQYF. CDR3 sequence (DNA): TGCGCCAGCAGCCACCCGAGGAGCGGGAGGGCCATGGAGACCCAGTACTTC. This chain uses TRBV4-1 with TRBJ2-5, with 10 nucleotides matching TRBD2. The CDR3 has 17 residues. Germline V gene sequence: CDR1 MGHRA, CDR2 YSYEKL. Trimming cost V 3 bases and J 5 bases; bases outside gene matches: 12.

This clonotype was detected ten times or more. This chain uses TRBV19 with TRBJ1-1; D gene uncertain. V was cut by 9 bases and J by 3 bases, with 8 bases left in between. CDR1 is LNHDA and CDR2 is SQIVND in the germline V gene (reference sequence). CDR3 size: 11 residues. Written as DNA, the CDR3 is TGTGCCAGCCGCTATTACACTGAAGCTTTCTTT. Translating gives CASRYYTEAFF.

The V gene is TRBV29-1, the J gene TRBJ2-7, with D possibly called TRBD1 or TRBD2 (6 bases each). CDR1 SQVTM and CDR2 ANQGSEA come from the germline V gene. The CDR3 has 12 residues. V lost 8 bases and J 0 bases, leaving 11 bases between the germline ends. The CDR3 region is CSLGGSSYEQYF. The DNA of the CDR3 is TGCAGCTTAGGGGGGAGCTCCTACGAGCAGTACTTC.

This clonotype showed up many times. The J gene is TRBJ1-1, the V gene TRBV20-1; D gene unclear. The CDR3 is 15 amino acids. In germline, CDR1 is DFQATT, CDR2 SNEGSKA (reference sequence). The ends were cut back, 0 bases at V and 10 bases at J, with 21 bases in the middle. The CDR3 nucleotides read TGCAGTGCTAGAGACCCGTATGGGCGAGATGCTACAGCTTTCTTT. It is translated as CSARDPYGRDATAFF.

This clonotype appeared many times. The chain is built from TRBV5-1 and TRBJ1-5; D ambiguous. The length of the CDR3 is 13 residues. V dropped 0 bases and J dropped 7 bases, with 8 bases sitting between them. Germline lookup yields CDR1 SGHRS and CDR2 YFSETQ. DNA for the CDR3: TGCGCCAGCAGCTTGGTTCCAGACCAGCCCCAGCATTTT. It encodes CASSLVPDQPQHF.

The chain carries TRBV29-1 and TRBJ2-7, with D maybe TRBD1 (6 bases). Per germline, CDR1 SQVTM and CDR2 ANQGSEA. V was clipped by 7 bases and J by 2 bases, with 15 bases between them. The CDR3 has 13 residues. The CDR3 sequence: CSARPGGPYEQYF. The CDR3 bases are TGCAGCGCCCGGCCTGGGGGCCCCTACGAGCAGTACTTC.

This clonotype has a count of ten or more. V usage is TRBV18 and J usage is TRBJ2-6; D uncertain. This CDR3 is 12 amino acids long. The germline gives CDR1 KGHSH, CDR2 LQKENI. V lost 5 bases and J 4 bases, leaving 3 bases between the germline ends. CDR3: CASSGGANVLTF. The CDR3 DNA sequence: TGTGCCAGCTCAGGGGGGGCCAACGTCCTGACTTTC.